The 5 T cell receptor beta chains below all came from one sample that was sequenced in a study of T cell responses to AZD1222 COVID-19 vaccine. The table came from immunoSEQ multiplex PCR; TCRdb's copy has only in-frame clones and leaves some out. The sample comprises approximately 110,000 clones, just under 95% of which are singletons, and roughly 2% rests with the top ten. Sequences were derived from peripheral blood, sampled on day 0 of AZD1222 vaccination. The source of these receptors is an adult in good health.

V gene TRBV5-1 combines with J gene TRBJ2-1; 10 nucleotides agree with TRBD1. The CDR3 contains 16 residues. The J segment lost 9 bases and the V segment lost 4 bases, leaving 13 bases of the junction unmatched. Germline lookup yields CDR1 SGHRS and CDR2 YFSETQ. The CDR3, as DNA: TGCGCCAGCAGCACGAACGCCGGGACAGGGGATAGTGAGCAGTTCTTC. Its protein is CASSTNAGTGDSEQFF.

This chain uses TRBV19 with TRBJ1-5; TRBD1 matches at 9 bases. V dropped 10 bases and J dropped 2; count of bases not matched to a gene: 3. The CDR3 is 13 residues long. Germline values: CDR1 LNHDA, CDR2 SQIVND (reference sequence). CDR3 protein: CATTGGRNQPQHF. CDR3 DNA: TGTGCCACCACAGGGGGCCGCAATCAGCCCCAGCATTTT.

The gene calls are TRBV7-9 and TRBJ2-7; D possibly corresponds to TRBD2 (6 bases). CDR3 length: 13 amino acids. The germline V gene encodes CDR1 SEHNR and CDR2 FQNEAQ (reference sequence). V was pared by 5 bases and J by 4 bases, with 12 bases between. The CDR3 loop is CASSAMGGYEQYF. Here the CDR3 DNA reads TGTGCCAGCAGCGCGATGGGGGGATACGAGCAGTACTTC. The whole variable domain, filled in from reference TRBV7-9 and TRBJ2-7, reads DTGVSQNPRHKITKRGQNVTFRCDPISEHNRLYWYRQTLGQGPEFLTYFQNEAQLEKSRLLSDRFSAERPKGSFSTLEIQRTEQGDSAMYLCASSAMGGYEQYFGPGTRLTVT.

The chain uses TRBV11-2 and TRBJ1-1, with unresolved D. The germline gives CDR1 SGHAT, CDR2 FQNNGV. The CDR3 has 15 amino acids. With 3 bases removed from V and 2 bases from J, the gap between germline ends came to 13 bases. The CDR3 spells CASSFLLTVNTEAFF. CDR3 in DNA: TGTGCCAGCAGCTTCCTCTTAACAGTAAACACTGAAGCTTTCTTT.

CDR3 sequence (DNA): TGTGCCAGTTACCTGACAGGGGGCGCGGGTGAGCAGTACTTC. Encoded protein: CASYLTGGAGEQYF. This chain uses TRBV2 with TRBJ2-7, with 10 bases matching TRBD1. From germline, CDR1 is SNHLY and CDR2 FYNNEI. V was clipped by 9 bases and J by 7 bases; unmatched bases: 12. This CDR3 has 14 residues.